Following are 30 T cell receptor beta chains from one sample sequenced in a study of tumor-infiltrating lymphocytes in glioblastoma multiforme. TCRB libraries came from RNA via three nested multiplex PCR rounds. Via MiXCR, TCRdb re-called the multiplex PCR reads, giving one row per CDR3 protein. The sample includes approximately 20,000 distinct CDR3 sequences, about 70% of them seen just once. The sequenced sample consisted of peripheral blood. The receptor set was obtained from a male donor with glioblastoma.

The V gene is TRBV20-1, the J gene TRBJ1-5; D uncertain. Trimming took 2 bases from V and 4 from J, leaving 9 bases between them. The CDR3 consists of 13 residues. The germline CDR1 and CDR2 sequences are DFQATT and SNEGSKA (reference sequence). In DNA, the CDR3 is TGCAGTGCTAGAAACGACGGTAATCAGCCCCAGCATTTT. As protein: CSARNDGNQPQHF.

For this clonotype: One junction end disagrees with the germline gene, perhaps due to a read error. This chain links TRBV29-1 with TRBJ2-5, with unresolved D. Germline V lookup: CDR1 SQVTM, CDR2 ANQGSEA. CDR3 length equals 13 residues. CDR3 loop: CGVARNSQEIQYF. The DNA of the CDR3 is TGCGGCGTTGCTCGAAATAGTCAAGAGATCCAGTACTTC.

This clonotype was seen a few times. The chain uses TRBV29-1 and TRBJ2-7; TRBD1 is a possible D gene (5 bases). Germline V gene data show CDR1 as SQVTM and CDR2 as ANQGSEA. V was cut by 8 bases and J by 8 bases, with 19 bases left in between. This CDR3 is 12 amino acids long. In DNA form, the CDR3 reads TGCAGCCCCACCCGGGCAGTGGACAAGCAGTACTTC. Protein: CSPTRAVDKQYF.

This clonotype has at least ten counts. V and J are TRBV5-6 and TRBJ1-2; D not resolved. The CDR3 is made up of 12 amino acids. Germline CDR1 and CDR2: SGHDT and YYEEEE. The ends were cut back, 4 bases at V and 7 bases at J, with 11 bases in the middle. CDR3 sequence reads: CASSVTGCGYTF. As DNA, the CDR3 is TGTGCCAGCAGCGTCACCGGCTGTGGCTACACCTTC.

The genes are TRBV11-2 and TRBJ1-5; 10 bases align to TRBD1. V was clipped by 2 bases and J by 11 bases; unmatched bases: 9. Germline lookup yields CDR1 SGHAT and CDR2 FQNNGV. There are 15 residues in the CDR3. This CDR3 is CASSLLTGGFEAQHF. CDR3 DNA: TGTGCCAGCAGCTTATTGACAGGGGGCTTTGAGGCCCAGCATTTT. Together with reference TRBV11-2 and TRBJ1-5, the CDR3 gives the full variable domain: EAGVAQSPRYKIIEKRQSVAFWCNPISGHATLYWYQQILGQGPKLLIQFQNNGVVDDSQLPKDRFSAERLKGVDSTLKIQPAKLEDSAVYLCASSLLTGGFEAQHFGDGTRLSIL.

About this clonotype itself: Compared with germline, one end of the junction differs, possibly owing to a read error. The chain links TRBV29-1 to TRBJ2-1; 7 bases map to TRBD2. Germline-derived CDR1 and CDR2 are SQVTM and ANQGSEA. The length of the CDR3 is 13 residues. The DNA of the CDR3 is TGCAGCGTTGAGCTCACTTGCGGGAGACTCGGAGCCTTC. Amino acids: CSVELTCGRLGAF.

This clonotype was picked up a small number of times. The junction does not match germline at one end; this may be a read error. In DNA, the CDR3 is TGTGCCAGCAGACCCCCGAACACCGAGGAGCTGTTTTTT. Translation gives CASRPPNTEELFF. The chain couples TRBV6-1 to TRBJ2-2; no clear D. The germline CDR1 and CDR2 sequences are MNHNS and SASEGT. This CDR3 spans 13 amino acids.

Concerning this clonotype itself: This may be a read error: a much more frequent sequence differs by one nucleotide. The chain combines TRBV29-1 with TRBJ1-1, with 8 bases identical to TRBD1. V shed 7 bases and J 6 bases; nucleotides not matched to a gene: 7. The CDR3 runs to 12 residues. Germline CDR1 is SQVTM and CDR2 is ANQGSEA. CDR3 protein: CSARQGTPEAFF. CDR3 coding DNA: TGCAGCGCGAGACAGGGGACCCCTGAAGCTTTCTTT. Filled out from reference TRBV29-1 and TRBJ1-1, the complete variable domain reads SAVISQKPSRDICQRGTSLTIQCQVDSQVTMMFWYRQQPGQSLTLIATANQGSEATYESGFVIDKFPISRPNLTFSTLTVSNMSPEDSSIYLCSARQGTPEAFFGQGTRLTVV.

This chain links TRBV11-1 with TRBJ2-3; 8 bases line up with TRBD2. This CDR3 has 17 residues. V shed 5 bases, J shed 4 bases, and the junction held 14 bases outside the gene matches. Looked up from germline, CDR1 is SGHAT and CDR2 is FQDESV (reference sequence). Here the CDR3 reads CASSPGTRRSASDTQYF. In DNA, the CDR3 is TGTGCCAGCAGCCCCGGGACTAGAAGGTCCGCATCAGATACGCAGTATTTT.

Concerning this clonotype: The junction departs from the called germline gene at one end, perhaps through a read error. The CDR3 nucleotides read TGTGCCAGCAGCTTAGTAACTAGTCCCGGTCACGAGCAGTATTTC. This codes for CASSLVTSPGHEQYF. This chain uses TRBV11-1 with TRBJ2-1; the D gene is possibly TRBD2 (5 bases). The CDR3 extends over 15 amino acids. Germline values: CDR1 SGHAT, CDR2 FQDESV (reference sequence).

Note on this clonotype: Sequence at one end of the junction differs from germline and may be a read error. Written as DNA, the CDR3 is TGTGCCAGCAGGCTCGGTTTCAGCTCCTACGAGCCGTACTTC. Its protein is CASRLGFSSYEPYF. This sequence joins TRBV11-2 and TRBJ2-7; the D is unclear. The CDR3 extends over 14 amino acids. Germline V gives CDR1 SGHAT, CDR2 FQNNGV.

The chain is built from TRBV6-6 and TRBJ1-5; 8 bases are shared with TRBD1. The CDR3 is 14 residues long. Germline loops: CDR1 MNHNY, CDR2 SVGAGI (reference sequence). The ends lost 6 bases at V and 7 bases at J; junction bases unmatched: 8. This CDR3 is CASRSQGARQPQHF. The CDR3 DNA sequence: TGTGCCAGCAGAAGTCAGGGGGCCAGACAGCCCCAGCATTTT.

The chain is built from TRBV20-1 and TRBJ2-7; the D call may be TRBD1 or TRBD2 (5 bases each). The CDR3 has 14 amino acids. The ends were cut back, 4 bases at V and 1 base at J, with 14 bases in the middle. CDR1 DFQATT and CDR2 SNEGSKA come from the germline V gene (reference sequence). The DNA for the CDR3 is TGCAGTGCTATGGGGCAGGGAGTATCCTACGAGCAGTACTTC. It specifies CSAMGQGVSYEQYF.

This chain links TRBV11-1 with TRBJ2-7; 9 bases match TRBD1. With 8 bases clipped from V and 6 bases from J, the junction kept 2 bases outside the gene matches. The germline CDR1 and CDR2 sequences are SGHAT and FQDESV (reference sequence). This CDR3 has 11 amino acids. CDR3 DNA sequence: TGTGCCAGCGGACAGGGGCGCGAGCAGTACTTC. Its protein product is CASGQGREQYF.

The rearrangement joins TRBV6-2 or TRBV6-3 to TRBJ2-1; tentatively, D is TRBD2 (5 bases). The germline V and J ends were trimmed by 4 bases and 1 base, with 8 bases remaining between them. In germline, CDR1 is MNHEY, CDR2 SVGEGT. The CDR3 contains 14 residues. In DNA form, the CDR3 reads TGTGCCAGCAGTTCCCCGGGATCCTACAATGAGCAGTTCTTC. Translating gives CASSSPGSYNEQFF.

In its sample, this clonotype was seen many times. This chain joins TRBV4-2 and TRBJ2-1; 10 bases are a match to TRBD2. Trimming cost V 0 bases and J 9 bases; bases outside gene matches: 11. The CDR3 totals 17 residues. Germline V gene sequence: CDR1 LGHNA, CDR2 YNFKEQ. The CDR3 spells CASSQETSGFMGGEQFF. The CDR3 DNA reads as TGTGCCAGCAGCCAAGAGACTAGCGGGTTCATGGGCGGTGAGCAGTTCTTC.

About this clonotype: Germline is not matched at one junction end, which may reflect a read error. The V call is TRBV11-3, the J call TRBJ1-1; D is unclear. The CDR3 is 13 residues long. Germline V gene data show CDR1 as SGHNT and CDR2 as YENEEA. The CDR3 loop is CASSLRESTEASF. The DNA of the CDR3 is TGTGCCAGCAGCTTACGGGAGTCCACAGAGGCTTCCTTT.

The CDR3 sequence: CASNGSIGVDEQYF. The CDR3, as DNA: TGCGCCAGCAATGGATCCATAGGGGTTGACGAGCAGTACTTC. V usage is TRBV10-1 and J usage is TRBJ2-7; possible D gene TRBD1, 5 bases. Germline V gene sequence: CDR1 WNHNN, CDR2 SYGVQD (reference sequence). CDR3 size: 14 residues. V lost 7 bases and J lost 5, with 18 bases in between.

The chain links TRBV6-1 to TRBJ2-2, with D unclear. The germline V gene encodes CDR1 MNHNS and CDR2 SASEGT. The CDR3 covers 13 residues. With 3 bases removed from V and 4 bases from J, the gap between germline ends came to 6 bases. CDR3 residues: CASSEFTTGELFF. DNA for the CDR3: TGTGCCAGCAGTGAGTTTACCACCGGGGAGCTGTTTTTT.

This chain links TRBV2 with TRBJ2-3; TRBD1 might be the D (6 bases). Trimming removed 4 bases from V and 9 bases from J, with 14 bases in between. CDR3 length equals 13 residues. Looked up from germline, CDR1 is SNHLY and CDR2 is FYNNEI. CDR3 DNA: TGTGCCAGCAGTGGCGTCGGGCAGGGGACGCAGTATTTT. Protein product: CASSGVGQGTQYF.

This sequence joins TRBV6-5 and TRBJ2-1; D gene ambiguous. The germline CDR1 and CDR2 sequences are MNHEY and SVGAGI. This CDR3 has 13 amino acids. Trimming left V 0 bases short and J 9 bases short, with 9 bases between. The CDR3 region is CASSYSTRSEQFF. The CDR3 nucleotides read TGTGCCAGCAGTTACTCGACCCGGAGTGAGCAGTTCTTC.

The rearrangement joins TRBV29-1 to TRBJ2-3; 7 positions agree with TRBD1. Germline V gene lookup returns CDR1 SQVTM and CDR2 ANQGSEA. This CDR3 comprises 14 residues. This CDR3 reads CNVRIGGRTDTQYF. Here the CDR3 DNA reads TGCAACGTAAGGATAGGGGGCCGCACAGATACGCAGTATTTT.

This clonotype occurred many times. The chain has TRBV20-1 and TRBJ1-1, with TRBD1 matching 8 bases. CDR1 is DFQATT and CDR2 is SNEGSKA in the germline V gene (reference sequence). The CDR3 sequence is 15 residues long. V dropped 5 bases and J dropped 0; count of bases not matched to a gene: 8. The CDR3 bases are TGCAGTGCTCGGACAGGGTCAAGGGTGAACACTGAAGCTTTCTTT. It yields the protein CSARTGSRVNTEAFF.

The chain is built from TRBV11-2 and TRBJ1-2; D may be TRBD1 (5 bases). Trimming stripped 2 bases from V and 8 bases from J, with 15 bases between. Germline assignment: CDR1 SGHAT and CDR2 FQNNGV. This CDR3 is built from 14 residues. The CDR3 DNA is TGTGCCAGCAGCTTAAATGCGGGGCCTGGAGGCTACACCTTC. It is translated as CASSLNAGPGGYTF.

V gene TRBV6-5 combines with J gene TRBJ2-1, with 9 bases lining up with TRBD2. Unmatched junction bases numbered 8, after V lost 2 bases and J lost 9 bases. From germline, CDR1 is MNHEY and CDR2 SVGAGI. There are 15 residues in the CDR3. CDR3 amino acids: CASSYRPGLAGEQFF. CDR3 coding DNA: TGTGCCAGCAGTTACCGCCCGGGACTAGCTGGTGAGCAGTTCTTC.

The chain has TRBV11-2 and TRBJ2-3, with a tentative D call TRBD1 (5 bases). The ends were cut back, 1 base at V and 8 bases at J, with 10 bases in the middle. This CDR3 has 13 amino acids. Germline values: CDR1 SGHAT, CDR2 FQNNGV. The CDR3, as DNA: TGTGCCAGCAGCTTAGGGGGCTCAGTTACGCAGTATTTT. It translates to CASSLGGSVTQYF.

In DNA form, the CDR3 reads TGCAGTGCTAGGAGCGGTCCCGAGCAGTTCTTC. This gives the protein CSARSGPEQFF. The rearrangement joins TRBV20-1 to TRBJ2-1; tentatively, D is TRBD2 (5 bases). CDR3 length: 11 amino acids. With 3 bases removed from V and 10 bases from J, the gap between germline ends came to 10 bases. From germline, CDR1 is DFQATT and CDR2 SNEGSKA (reference sequence).

Details on this clonotype: Its ends do not fully match the called genes, so a read error is possible. The chain links TRBV29-1 to TRBJ2-3, with D maybe TRBD2 (6 bases). The CDR3 has 13 residues. Germline loops: CDR1 SQVTM, CDR2 ANQGSEA. CDR3 amino acids: CSVEEGDADTKYF. The CDR3 coding sequence is TGCAGCGTTGAGGAGGGAGATGCAGATACGAAGTATTTT.

The V gene is TRBV20-1, the J gene TRBJ1-1; weak D call: TRBD1 (6 bases). V shed 6 bases and J shed 3 bases, with 14 bases lying between them. The CDR3 loop spans 13 amino acids. Per the germline V gene, CDR1 is DFQATT and CDR2 is SNEGSKA (reference sequence). CDR3: CSADIQGYTEAFF. The CDR3 DNA is TGCAGTGCGGATATACAGGGTTACACTGAAGCTTTCTTT.

This clonotype is labeled large (0.1 to 1%). The V call is TRBV11-3, the J call TRBJ1-1; no reliable D call. Germline CDR1 reads SGHNT; CDR2 reads YENEEA. The length of the CDR3 is 13 residues. Between the trimmed V and J ends, which lost 2 bases and 4 bases, there was a span of 8 bases. In DNA, the CDR3 is TGTGCCAGCAGCTTACGGGAGTCCACTGAAGCTTTCTTT. Translation gives CASSLRESTEAFF.